The entry below describes one TCR beta chain. When the RNA was reverse transcribed, random hexamers were used with an input of about 0.5 to 1 ug. It was immunoSEQ multiplex PCR that amplified TCR beta CDR3 across 54 Vbeta and 13 Jbeta. TCRdb passed the immunoSEQ multiplex PCR reads through MiXCR, listing each CDR3 protein once. The table lists 150,000 to 200,000 distinct CDR3 sequences, roughly 95% of them singletons. This specimen belongs to a study of CD8 T cells in Susac syndrome. The specimen sequenced was CD4+ T cells from PBMCs. This receptor was identified in a human donor with multiple sclerosis.

The chain's CDR3 is CATTERSYGYTF. In DNA, the CDR3 is TGTGCCACGACTGAGCGATCGTATGGCTACACCTTC. V usage is TRBV19 and J usage is TRBJ1-2; no reliable D call. V was pared by 10 bases and J by 5 bases, with 14 bases between. Germline V lookup: CDR1 LNHDA, CDR2 SQIVND (reference sequence). The CDR3 has 12 residues. The full variable domain, with the rest looked up from reference TRBV19 and TRBJ1-2, is DGGITQSPKYLFRKEGQNVTLSCEQNLNHDAMYWYRQDPGQGLRLIYYSQIVNDFQKGDIAEGYSVSREKKESFPLTVTSAQKNPTAFYLCATTERSYGYTFGSGTRLTVV.